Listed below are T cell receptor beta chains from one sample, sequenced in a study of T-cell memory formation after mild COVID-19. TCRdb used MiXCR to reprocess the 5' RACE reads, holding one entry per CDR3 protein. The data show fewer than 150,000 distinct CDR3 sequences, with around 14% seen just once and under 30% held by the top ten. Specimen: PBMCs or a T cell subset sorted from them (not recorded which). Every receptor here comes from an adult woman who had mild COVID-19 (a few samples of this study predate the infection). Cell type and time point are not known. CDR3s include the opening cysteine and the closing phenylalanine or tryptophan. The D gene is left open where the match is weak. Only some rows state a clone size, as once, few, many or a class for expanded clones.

CDR3aa: CASSLLLAGVYEQYF
CDR3nt: TGTGCCAGCAGTCTACTACTAGCGGGAGTCTACGAGCAGTACTTC
abundance: .
j_gene: TRBJ2-7
d_gene: TRBD2
v_gene: TRBV27

CDR3aa: CAISDGQGGQPQHF
CDR3nt: TGTGCCATCAGTGACGGACAGGGTGGTCAGCCCCAGCATTTT
abundance: few
j_gene: TRBJ1-5
d_gene: TRBD1
v_gene: TRBV10-3

CDR3aa: CASSQDGRGGSDNEKLFF
CDR3nt: TGCGCCAGCAGCCAAGATGGAAGAGGGGGGTCAGATAATGAAAAACTGTTTTTT
abundance: .
j_gene: TRBJ1-4
d_gene: .
v_gene: TRBV4-1

CDR3aa: CASRSGPYSNQPQHF
CDR3nt: TGTGCCAGCAGGTCGGGACCGTATAGCAATCAGCCCCAGCATTTT
abundance: many
j_gene: TRBJ1-5
d_gene: .
v_gene: TRBV6-6

CDR3aa: CASSEVGTLSYEQYF
CDR3nt: TGTGCCAGCAGTGAAGTGGGGACACTCTCCTACGAGCAGTACTTC
abundance: few
j_gene: TRBJ2-7
d_gene: .
v_gene: TRBV6-1

CDR3aa: CATSEKAGGLYEQFF
CDR3nt: TGTGCCACCAGTGAGAAAGCGGGGGGGCTGTATGAGCAGTTCTTC
abundance: .
j_gene: TRBJ2-1
d_gene: TRBD2
v_gene: TRBV24-1

CDR3aa: CASSLYSGYEQYF
CDR3nt: TGTGCCAGCAGCTTATATTCGGGATACGAGCAGTACTTC
abundance: few
j_gene: TRBJ2-7
d_gene: .
v_gene: TRBV7-2

CDR3aa: CASSPRRQDTDTQYF
CDR3nt: TGTGCCAGCAGCCCGCGAAGACAGGACACAGATACGCAGTATTTT
abundance: few
j_gene: TRBJ2-3
d_gene: .
v_gene: TRBV5-4

CDR3aa: CASSVGGLAEQETQYF
CDR3nt: TGTGCCAGCAGCGTAGGAGGACTAGCGGAACAAGAGACCCAGTACTTC
abundance: many
j_gene: TRBJ2-5
d_gene: TRBD2
v_gene: TRBV9

CDR3aa: CAWSPSGYEQYF
CDR3nt: TGTGCCTGGAGCCCTTCAGGGTACGAGCAGTACTTC
abundance: few
j_gene: TRBJ2-7
d_gene: .
v_gene: TRBV30

CDR3aa: CASRGDGHYGYTF
CDR3nt: TGTGCCAGCAGGGGCGATGGGCACTATGGCTACACCTTC
abundance: .
j_gene: TRBJ1-2
d_gene: .
v_gene: TRBV7-2

CDR3aa: CAISESTKTQYF
CDR3nt: TGTGCCATCAGTGAGTCGACAAAGACCCAGTACTTC
abundance: .
j_gene: TRBJ2-5
d_gene: .
v_gene: TRBV10-3

CDR3aa: CSARYMPELSSYNEQFF
CDR3nt: TGCAGTGCTAGATACATGCCGGAGCTCAGCTCCTACAATGAGCAGTTCTTC
abundance: .
j_gene: TRBJ2-1
d_gene: .
v_gene: TRBV20-1

CDR3aa: CASSPLEAYNEQFF
CDR3nt: TGTGCCAGCAGCCCCTTAGAGGCCTACAATGAGCAGTTCTTC
abundance: .
j_gene: TRBJ2-1
d_gene: .
v_gene: TRBV7-6

CDR3aa: CASRGDSSLWAEAFF
CDR3nt: TGTGCCAGCAGAGGGGACAGCTCATTGTGGGCTGAAGCTTTCTTT
abundance: .
j_gene: TRBJ1-1
d_gene: TRBD1
v_gene: TRBV2

CDR3aa: CASSLDRANSPLHF
CDR3nt: TGTGCCAGCAGTCTAGACAGGGCCAATTCACCCCTCCACTTT
abundance: .
j_gene: TRBJ1-6
d_gene: TRBD1
v_gene: TRBV6-5

CDR3aa: CATRAGNQPQHF
CDR3nt: TGTGCCACCAGAGCCGGTAATCAGCCCCAGCATTTT
abundance: .
j_gene: TRBJ1-5
d_gene: .
v_gene: TRBV15

CDR3aa: CASSPSQGTGELFF
CDR3nt: TGTGCCAGCAGCCCCTCGCAGGGAACCGGGGAGCTGTTTTTT
abundance: few
j_gene: TRBJ2-2
d_gene: .
v_gene: TRBV7-9

CDR3aa: CASSLNRDQPQHF
CDR3nt: TGTGCCAGCAGCTTAAACAGGGACCAGCCCCAGCATTTT
abundance: .
j_gene: TRBJ1-5
d_gene: .
v_gene: TRBV7-2

CDR3aa: CAGSSHHRDLEQYF
CDR3nt: TGTGCCGGCAGTTCCCATCACCGGGACCTAGAGCAGTACTTC
abundance: once
j_gene: TRBJ2-7
d_gene: .
v_gene: TRBV12-3/TRBV12-4

CDR3aa: CASSERLDQPQHF
CDR3nt: TGTGCCAGCAGTGAGCGGTTGGACCAGCCCCAGCATTTT
abundance: .
j_gene: TRBJ1-5
d_gene: .
v_gene: TRBV2

CDR3aa: CASSPTATGDTEQFF
CDR3nt: TGTGCCAGCAGCCCGACCGCTACAGGGGATACTGAGCAGTTCTTC
abundance: few
j_gene: TRBJ2-1
d_gene: TRBD1
v_gene: TRBV7-2

CDR3aa: CASSPGTPDSNQPQHF
CDR3nt: TGTGCCAGCAGCCCCGGGACACCGGATAGCAATCAGCCCCAGCATTTT
abundance: many
j_gene: TRBJ1-5
d_gene: .
v_gene: TRBV6-2/TRBV6-3

CDR3aa: CASSSQAGTKETQYF
CDR3nt: TGTGCCAGCAGCTCCCAAGCCGGGACTAAAGAGACCCAGTACTTC
abundance: few
j_gene: TRBJ2-5
d_gene: TRBD2
v_gene: TRBV9

CDR3aa: CASSQTGTGGSYEQYF
CDR3nt: TGTGCCAGCTCGCAAACCGGGACAGGGGGCTCCTACGAGCAGTACTTC
abundance: few
j_gene: TRBJ2-7
d_gene: TRBD1
v_gene: TRBV18

CDR3aa: CASSEGQGLMNTEAFF
CDR3nt: TGTGCCAGCAGTGAAGGACAGGGACTTATGAACACTGAAGCTTTCTTT
abundance: .
j_gene: TRBJ1-1
d_gene: TRBD1
v_gene: TRBV2

CDR3aa: CASSLVMGTSDEQFF
CDR3nt: TGCGCCAGCAGCCTAGTAATGGGGACTAGCGATGAGCAGTTCTTC
abundance: few
j_gene: TRBJ2-1
d_gene: TRBD2
v_gene: TRBV4-3

CDR3aa: CASSFTGNYEQYF
CDR3nt: TGTGCCAGTAGCTTCACAGGGAACTACGAGCAGTACTTC
abundance: few
j_gene: TRBJ2-7
d_gene: .
v_gene: TRBV19

CDR3aa: CASSMAPERNQPQHF
CDR3nt: TGTGCCAGTAGTATGGCGCCGGAACGCAATCAGCCCCAGCATTTT
abundance: once
j_gene: TRBJ1-5
d_gene: .
v_gene: TRBV19

CDR3aa: CASSQVEGTDTQYF
CDR3nt: TGCGCCAGCAGCCAAGTCGAGGGAACAGATACGCAGTATTTT
abundance: .
j_gene: TRBJ2-3
d_gene: .
v_gene: TRBV4-1

CDR3aa: CAWDSAGELFF
CDR3nt: TGTGCCTGGGATAGTGCCGGGGAGCTGTTTTTT
abundance: .
j_gene: TRBJ2-2
d_gene: .
v_gene: TRBV30

CDR3aa: CASSLGTSGSRADTQYF
CDR3nt: TGTGCCAGCAGCTTAGGGACTAGCGGGAGTAGGGCAGATACGCAGTATTTT
abundance: few
j_gene: TRBJ2-3
d_gene: TRBD2
v_gene: TRBV11-2

CDR3aa: CATSDLEGTRETQYF
CDR3nt: TGTGCCACCAGTGACTTAGAAGGGACAAGAGAGACCCAGTACTTC
abundance: few
j_gene: TRBJ2-5
d_gene: .
v_gene: TRBV24-1

CDR3aa: CASSPEYVGRRTDTQYF
CDR3nt: TGTGCCAGCAGCCCAGAGTATGTAGGGCGTAGGACAGATACGCAGTATTTT
abundance: many
j_gene: TRBJ2-3
d_gene: .
v_gene: TRBV7-8

CDR3aa: CASSSMGYSGTSEQYF
CDR3nt: TGTGCCAGCAGCTCCATGGGTTATAGCGGGACGAGCGAGCAGTACTTC
abundance: few
j_gene: TRBJ2-7
d_gene: TRBD2
v_gene: TRBV7-8

CDR3aa: CASSFEGTYEQYF
CDR3nt: TGTGCCAGCAGCTTTGAGGGGACCTACGAGCAGTACTTC
abundance: .
j_gene: TRBJ2-7
d_gene: .
v_gene: TRBV7-6

CDR3aa: CASSSSGPRQPQHF
CDR3nt: TGTGCCAGCAGCAGCTCAGGGCCTCGGCAGCCCCAGCATTTT
abundance: few
j_gene: TRBJ1-5
d_gene: .
v_gene: TRBV7-6

CDR3aa: CASSHSIYRGDEQFF
CDR3nt: TGTGCCAGCAGCCATTCGATCTACAGGGGCGATGAGCAGTTCTTC
abundance: many
j_gene: TRBJ2-1
d_gene: TRBD1
v_gene: TRBV28

CDR3aa: CASSYSTSGTYEQYF
CDR3nt: TGTGCCAGCAGTTACTCGACTAGCGGGACGTACGAGCAGTACTTC
abundance: .
j_gene: TRBJ2-7
d_gene: TRBD2
v_gene: TRBV6-6

CDR3aa: CASSLALTTQSSYEQYF
CDR3nt: TGTGCCAGCAGCTTAGCGTTGACTACCCAGTCTAGCTACGAGCAGTACTTC
abundance: .
j_gene: TRBJ2-7
d_gene: .
v_gene: TRBV7-9

CDR3aa: CASSLAGGSGYGYTF
CDR3nt: TGTGCCAGCAGCCTCGCGGGGGGAAGCGGCTATGGCTACACCTTC
abundance: .
j_gene: TRBJ1-2
d_gene: .
v_gene: TRBV13

CDR3aa: CASSFQGAGELFF
CDR3nt: TGTGCCAGCAGTTTTCAGGGGGCCGGGGAGCTGTTTTTT
abundance: .
j_gene: TRBJ2-2
d_gene: TRBD1
v_gene: TRBV12-3/TRBV12-4

CDR3aa: CASSMGLEQFF
CDR3nt: TGTGCCAGTAGTATGGGCTTGGAGCAGTTCTTC
abundance: .
j_gene: TRBJ2-1
d_gene: .
v_gene: TRBV19

CDR3aa: CASSLTGLAGGPYEQYF
CDR3nt: TGTGCCAGCAGCTTGACGGGACTAGCGGGAGGGCCCTACGAGCAGTACTTC
abundance: few
j_gene: TRBJ2-7
d_gene: TRBD2
v_gene: TRBV5-4

CDR3aa: CAISEGTGAYEQYF
CDR3nt: TGTGCCATCAGTGAGGGGACAGGGGCCTACGAGCAGTACTTC
abundance: .
j_gene: TRBJ2-7
d_gene: TRBD1
v_gene: TRBV10-3

CDR3aa: CASASGTGTYNEQFF
CDR3nt: TGTGCCAGTGCTTCCGGGACAGGGACCTACAATGAGCAGTTCTTC
abundance: few
j_gene: TRBJ2-1
d_gene: TRBD1
v_gene: TRBV27

CDR3aa: CASSIGQSYEQYF
CDR3nt: TGTGCCAGTAGTATCGGCCAGAGCTACGAGCAGTACTTC
abundance: few
j_gene: TRBJ2-7
d_gene: .
v_gene: TRBV19

CDR3aa: CATGTGGADTQYF
CDR3nt: TGTGCCACCGGGACAGGGGGCGCAGATACGCAGTATTTT
abundance: .
j_gene: TRBJ2-3
d_gene: TRBD1
v_gene: TRBV24-1

CDR3aa: CASRSIRVSSTDTQYF
CDR3nt: TGTGCCAGCAGGTCGATCAGGGTTTCTAGCACAGATACGCAGTATTTT
abundance: few
j_gene: TRBJ2-3
d_gene: .
v_gene: TRBV6-5

CDR3aa: CASSPTLAGSHEQYF
CDR3nt: TGTGCCAGCTCACCTACACTAGCGGGAAGCCACGAGCAGTACTTC
abundance: few
j_gene: TRBJ2-7
d_gene: TRBD2
v_gene: TRBV18

CDR3aa: CASTGKLAGRDTQYF
CDR3nt: TGTGCCAGCACCGGAAAACTAGCGGGGAGAGATACGCAGTATTTT
abundance: .
j_gene: TRBJ2-3
d_gene: TRBD2
v_gene: TRBV25-1

CDR3aa: CASSHATGSTDTQYF
CDR3nt: TGCGCCAGCAGTCACGCTACGGGGAGCACAGATACGCAGTATTTT
abundance: .
j_gene: TRBJ2-3
d_gene: .
v_gene: TRBV4-3

CDR3aa: CASSAPLNTGELFF
CDR3nt: TGTGCCAGCAGCGCCCCTTTGAACACCGGGGAGCTGTTTTTT
abundance: .
j_gene: TRBJ2-2
d_gene: .
v_gene: TRBV9

CDR3aa: CATLGHPNYGYTF
CDR3nt: TGTGCCACCTTAGGACATCCTAACTATGGCTACACCTTC
abundance: .
j_gene: TRBJ1-2
d_gene: .
v_gene: TRBV12-3/TRBV12-4

CDR3aa: CSASMSGTTGELFF
CDR3nt: TGCAGTGCTAGCATGTCTGGAACCACCGGGGAGCTGTTTTTT
abundance: few
j_gene: TRBJ2-2
d_gene: .
v_gene: TRBV20-1

CDR3aa: CASSTDRMYTEAFF
CDR3nt: TGTGCCAGCAGCACCGACAGGATGTATACTGAAGCTTTCTTT
abundance: few
j_gene: TRBJ1-1
d_gene: .
v_gene: TRBV6-5

CDR3aa: CASSPGGGGQPQHF
CDR3nt: TGTGCCAGCAGCCCAGGGGGAGGTGGTCAGCCCCAGCATTTT
abundance: .
j_gene: TRBJ1-5
d_gene: TRBD1
v_gene: TRBV12-3/TRBV12-4